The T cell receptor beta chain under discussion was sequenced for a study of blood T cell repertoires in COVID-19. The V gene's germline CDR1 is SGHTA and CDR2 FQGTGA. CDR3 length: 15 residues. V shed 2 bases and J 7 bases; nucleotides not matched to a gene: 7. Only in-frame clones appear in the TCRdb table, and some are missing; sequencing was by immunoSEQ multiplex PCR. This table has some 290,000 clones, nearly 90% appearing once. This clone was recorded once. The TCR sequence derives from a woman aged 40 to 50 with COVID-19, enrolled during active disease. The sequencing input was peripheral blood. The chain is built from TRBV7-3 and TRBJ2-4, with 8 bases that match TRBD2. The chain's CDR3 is CASSLDRLAHNIQYF. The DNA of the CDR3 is TGTGCCAGCAGCTTAGACCGACTAGCGCATAACATTCAGTACTTC.